The clone carrying this T cell receptor beta chain was recorded a few times. Antigen specificity is unknown. The data belong to a study of Graves' ophthalmopathy and Graves' hyperthyroidism. The V end was cut by 9 bases, the J end by 4 bases, with 13 bases between. The germline gives CDR1 MNHNS, CDR2 SASEGT. The CDR3 loop spans 13 amino acids. Findings and caveats of the study: Blood was where most expanded thyroid clonotypes above 0.001 frequency also turned up.

The TCR beta CDR3 regions underwent amplification from RNA transcripts. The first round was an RT-PCR with HTBI primers, and the second round was a multiplex PCR. TCRdb reanalysed the multiplex PCR reads using MiXCR and keeps one entry per CDR3 protein. The profile covers some 400,000 distinct CDR3 sequences, with approximately 16% appearing a single time and about 1.6% taken by the ten largest. This chain uses TRBV6-1 with TRBJ1-5; D may be TRBD1 (6 bases). This clonotype was obtained from a young woman with Graves' ophthalmopathy. Material: peripheral blood. CDR3 DNA: TGTGCCAGTGGAACAGGGCCGAATCAGCCCCAGCATTTT. Translated: CASGTGPNQPQHF.